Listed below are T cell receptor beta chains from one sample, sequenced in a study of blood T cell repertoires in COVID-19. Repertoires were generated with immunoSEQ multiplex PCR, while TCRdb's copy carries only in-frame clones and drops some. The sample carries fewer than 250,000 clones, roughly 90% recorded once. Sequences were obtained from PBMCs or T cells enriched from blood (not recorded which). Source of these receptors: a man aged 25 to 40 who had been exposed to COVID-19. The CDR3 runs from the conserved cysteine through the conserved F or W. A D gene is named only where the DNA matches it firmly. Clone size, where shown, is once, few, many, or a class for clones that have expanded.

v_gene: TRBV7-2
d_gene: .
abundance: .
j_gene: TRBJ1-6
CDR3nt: TGTGCCAGCAGCTCGAGGGGGGGGTCCAATAATTCACCCCTCCACTTT
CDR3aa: CASSSRGGSNNSPLHF

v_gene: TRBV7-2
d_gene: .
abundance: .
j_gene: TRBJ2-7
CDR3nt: TGTGCCAGCAGCTTAGCGCGATACACAGAAGAGCAGTACTTC
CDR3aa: CASSLARYTEEQYF

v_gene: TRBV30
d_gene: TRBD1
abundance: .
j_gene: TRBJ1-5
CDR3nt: TGTGCCTGGGGCCGGGACAGGGATAGCAATCAGCCCCAGCATTTT
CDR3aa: CAWGRDRDSNQPQHF

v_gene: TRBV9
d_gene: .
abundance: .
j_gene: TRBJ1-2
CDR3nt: TGTGCCAGCAGCGTAGGACAGATAGCTAACTATGGCTACACCTTC
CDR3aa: CASSVGQIANYGYTF

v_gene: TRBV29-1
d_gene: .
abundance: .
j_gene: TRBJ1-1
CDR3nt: TGCAGCTATTCTGAGGGATGGGGCACTGAAGCTTTCTTT
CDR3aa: CSYSEGWGTEAFF

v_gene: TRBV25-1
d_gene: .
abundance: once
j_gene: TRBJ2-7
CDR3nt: TGTGCCAGCAGCGGTCCCCGGGAGATCGACGAGCAGTACTTC
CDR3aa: CASSGPREIDEQYF

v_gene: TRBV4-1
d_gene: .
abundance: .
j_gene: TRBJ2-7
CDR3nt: TGCGCCAGCGGAGTGGAGGGACAGACCTACGAGCAGTACTTC
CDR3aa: CASGVEGQTYEQYF

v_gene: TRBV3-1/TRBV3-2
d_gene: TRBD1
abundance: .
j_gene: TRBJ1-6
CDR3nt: TGTGCCAGCAGCCAAGGCACTAACAGGGGTAATTCACCCCTCCACTTT
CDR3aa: CASSQGTNRGNSPLHF

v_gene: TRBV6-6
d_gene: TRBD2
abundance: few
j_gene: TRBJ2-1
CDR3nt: TGTGCCAGCAGTAGGCAACCCGGGACTAGCACTCATGAGCAGTTCTTC
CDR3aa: CASSRQPGTSTHEQFF

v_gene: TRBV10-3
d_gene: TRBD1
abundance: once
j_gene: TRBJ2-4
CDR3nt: TGTGCCACGACAGGGGGGGACAAAAACATTCAGTACTTC
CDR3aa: CATTGGDKNIQYF

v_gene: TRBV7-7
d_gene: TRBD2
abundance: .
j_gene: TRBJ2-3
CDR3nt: TGTGCCAGCAGCCCCTACCTCGGGGGGGCCGGAGATACGCAGTATTTT
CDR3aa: CASSPYLGGAGDTQYF

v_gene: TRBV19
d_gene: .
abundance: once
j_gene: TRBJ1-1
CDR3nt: TGTGCCAGTGCTACACCAGGGGAAGGGCCTGAAGCTTTCTTT
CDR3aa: CASATPGEGPEAFF

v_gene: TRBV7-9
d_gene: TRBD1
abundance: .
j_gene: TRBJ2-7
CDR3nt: TGTGCCAGCAGCCCGACAGGGGGGTATCGGTCTCGAGAGCAGTACTTC
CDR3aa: CASSPTGGYRSREQYF

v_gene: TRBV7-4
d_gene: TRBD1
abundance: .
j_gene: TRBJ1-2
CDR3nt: TGTGCCAGAACCGGACAGGCTTCTAACTATGGCTACACCTTC
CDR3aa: CARTGQASNYGYTF

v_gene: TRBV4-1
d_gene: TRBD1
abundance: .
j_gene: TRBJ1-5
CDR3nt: TGCGCCAGCAGCCAAGCGGGACAGGGCTACAATCAGCCCCAGCATTTT
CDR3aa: CASSQAGQGYNQPQHF

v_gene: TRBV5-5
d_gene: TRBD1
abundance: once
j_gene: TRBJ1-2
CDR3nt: TGTGCCAGCAGACGAGAGGACAGGGGATTTGGGCCTGTGGGCTACACCTTC
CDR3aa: CASRREDRGFGPVGYTF

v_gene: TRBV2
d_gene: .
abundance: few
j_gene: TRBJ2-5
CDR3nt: TGTGCCAGCAGTGAGCAAGCGGAAGAGACCCAGTACTTC
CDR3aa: CASSEQAEETQYF

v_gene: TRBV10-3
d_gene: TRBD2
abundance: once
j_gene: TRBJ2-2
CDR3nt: TGTGCCATCAGTGAGGGAAAGGGACTAGGGGGAGAGGAGCTGTTTTTT
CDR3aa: CAISEGKGLGGEELFF

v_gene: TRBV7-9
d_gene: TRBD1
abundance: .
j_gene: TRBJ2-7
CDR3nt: TGTGCCAGCAGCCGTCAGGGGGCAGCCCAATCCTACGAGCAGTACTTC
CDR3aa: CASSRQGAAQSYEQYF